Following are 25 T cell receptor beta chains from one sample sequenced in a study of OX40 agonist ivuxolimab in advanced cancers. Data came from immunoSEQ multiplex PCR; TCRdb stores just in-frame clones and leaves some out. The sample holds 70,000 or so clones; 85% to 90% are singletons and the top ten take 0.85% to 1%. The specimen comprised CD4+ or CD8+ T cells sorted from blood, sampled in a trial of the OX40 agonist ivuxolimab. These receptors all stem from an adult with an advanced solid tumor such as melanoma, head and neck, liver or kidney cancer.

The chain carries TRBV21-1 and TRBJ2-3; TRBD2 is the table's D call, not checked against the DNA. TRBV21-1 is shown as a pseudogene. This CDR3 contains 12 residues. DNA for the CDR3: TGTGCCAGCACCGGGATGACCTATACGCAGTATTTT. It translates to CASTGMTYTQYF.

This chain uses TRBV5-1 with TRBJ1-5; D is uncertain. Germline loops: CDR1 SGHRS, CDR2 YFSETQ. This CDR3 region has 14 residues. Trimming removed 0 bases from V and 3 bases from J, with 7 bases in between. The CDR3 coding sequence is TGCGCCAGCAGCTTGGACAGCGCCAATCAGCCCCAGCATTTT. It translates to CASSLDSANQPQHF.

The chain is built from TRBV6-5 and TRBJ2-5; D not certain. Trimming cost V 6 bases and J 6 bases, with 8 bases left between them. The CDR3 sequence is 11 residues long. The germline V gene has CDR1 MNHEY and CDR2 SVGAGI. The CDR3 sequence: CASRKSQTQYF. Written as DNA, the CDR3 is TGTGCCAGCAGAAAATCGCAGACCCAGTACTTC.

The genes are TRBV11-3 and TRBJ2-5; the D gene is possibly TRBD2 (6 bases). Trimming stripped 5 bases from V and 5 bases from J, with 12 bases between. The CDR3 loop spans 13 amino acids. Germline lookup yields CDR1 SGHNT and CDR2 YENEEA. The CDR3 DNA reads TGTGCCAGCAGCCGGGGGTCCTTGGAGACCCAGTACTTC. This gives the protein CASSRGSLETQYF.

The chain is built from TRBV18 and TRBJ2-5; 7 bases line up with TRBD2. Germline V gives CDR1 KGHSH, CDR2 LQKENI. V shed 5 bases and J 4 bases; nucleotides not matched to a gene: 4. The CDR3 consists of 13 residues. The CDR3 bases are TGTGCCAGCTCAGCCGGCGGGGGAGAGACCCAGTACTTC. It encodes CASSAGGGETQYF.

The chain joins TRBV6-1 to TRBJ1-5; TRBD1 is a possible D gene (5 bases). Germline assignment: CDR1 MNHNS and CDR2 SASEGT. V dropped 7 bases and J dropped 3 bases, with 10 bases sitting between them. The CDR3 is 13 residues long. The CDR3 DNA reads as TGTGCCAGCATCAGGGACGTCAATCAGCCCCAGCATTTT. Translated, it gives CASIRDVNQPQHF.

This sequence joins TRBV5-1 and TRBJ2-5, with TRBD2 matching over 9 bases. The germline gives CDR1 SGHRS, CDR2 YFSETQ. V shed 0 bases and J 1 base; nucleotides not matched to a gene: 4. There are 16 residues in the CDR3. This CDR3 is CASSLAIAGVQETQYF. The CDR3 region has the DNA TGCGCCAGCAGCTTGGCGATAGCGGGGGTCCAAGAGACCCAGTACTTC. Filled out from reference TRBV5-1 and TRBJ2-5, the complete variable domain reads KAGVTQTPRYLIKTRGQQVTLSCSPISGHRSVSWYQQTPGQGLQFLFEYFSETQRNKGNFPGRFSGRQFSNSRSEMNVSTLELGDSALYLCASSLAIAGVQETQYFGPGTRLLVL.

The chain combines TRBV6-1 with TRBJ1-2, with a tentative D call TRBD1 (5 bases). Germline CDR1 reads MNHNS; CDR2 reads SASEGT. The V gene lost 1 base and the J gene lost 2 bases, with 11 bases spanning the gap. The CDR3 covers 15 residues. The CDR3 loop is CASSEGPRANYGYTF. For the CDR3, the DNA is TGTGCCAGCAGTGAAGGTCCCAGGGCAAACTATGGCTACACCTTC.

This rearrangement joins TRBV9 to TRBJ2-3, with 7 bases aligning to TRBD2. This CDR3 spans 13 amino acids. Losses at the gene ends were 1 base for V and 14 bases for J; bases not matched to a gene: 10. Germline CDR1 and CDR2: SGDLS and YYNGEE. The CDR3 loop is CASSVRGVSTRYF. CDR3 coding DNA: TGTGCCAGCAGCGTACGGGGGGTCTCCACCCGGTATTTT. Drawing the rest from reference TRBV9 and TRBJ2-3, the complete variable domain is DSGVTQTPKHLITATGQRVTLRCSPRSGDLSVYWYQQSLDQGLQFLIQYYNGEERAKGNILERFSAQQFPDLHSELNLSSLELGDSALYFCASSVRGVSTRYFGPGTRLTVL.

The chain is built from TRBV4-1 and TRBJ2-2, with 12 nucleotides matching TRBD2. Trimming at V came to 5 bases and at J to 7 bases, leaving 5 bases not matched to a gene. This CDR3 spans 15 amino acids. Germline V CDR1 and CDR2: MGHRA, YSYEKL. CDR3 DNA: TGCGCCAGCAGCTTCGGACTAGCGGGGAGCGGGGAGCTGTTTTTT. It is translated as CASSFGLAGSGELFF.

The V and J genes are TRBV4-1 and TRBJ2-5; D may match TRBD1 or TRBD2 (5 bases each). Germline assignment: CDR1 MGHRA and CDR2 YSYEKL. The CDR3 length is 14 residues. The V and J ends lost 2 bases and 2 bases respectively, with 9 bases between them. The CDR3 loop is CASSQWGNQETQYF. CDR3 in DNA: TGCGCCAGCAGCCAATGGGGGAATCAAGAGACCCAGTACTTC.

The rearrangement joins TRBV28 to TRBJ2-7; D not certain. Trimming stripped 6 bases from V and 1 base from J, with 13 bases between. Germline loops: CDR1 MDHEN, CDR2 SYDVKM. The CDR3 runs 14 residues. The CDR3 DNA reads as TGTGCCAGCAGACAACCAGCCCAATCCTACGAGCAGTACTTC. It specifies CASRQPAQSYEQYF.

The chain uses TRBV10-1 and TRBJ2-3; 11 positions match TRBD2. Germline trimming cut 6 bases from V and 11 bases from J; bases unmatched to any gene: 13. Per germline, CDR1 WNHNN and CDR2 SYGVQD (reference sequence). CDR3 size: 15 residues. CDR3 region: CASSLTSGAGYGQYF. The CDR3 DNA sequence: TGCGCCAGCAGCCTGACTAGCGGGGCCGGGTATGGGCAGTATTTT.

The chain uses TRBV28 and TRBJ2-1, with D possibly matching TRBD1 (6 bases). In germline, CDR1 is MDHEN, CDR2 SYDVKM. The ends were cut back, 4 bases at V and 8 bases at J, with 9 bases in the middle. This CDR3 contains 12 residues. The CDR3 is CASSSGQYEQFF. CDR3 sequence (DNA): TGTGCCAGCAGTTCCGGACAGTATGAGCAGTTCTTC.

The V call is TRBV5-6, the J call TRBJ1-3; D not certain. V was pared by 0 bases and J by 2 bases, with 3 bases between. CDR1 and CDR2 (germline): SGHDT, YYEEEE. This CDR3 contains 13 residues. The CDR3 DNA follows: TGTGCCAGCAGCTTGGGAGCTGGAAACACCATATATTTT. The encoded protein is CASSLGAGNTIYF.

This chain links TRBV6-5 with TRBJ2-7, with 10 bases fitting TRBD2. The CDR3 sequence is 14 residues long. Germline values: CDR1 MNHEY, CDR2 SVGAGI. V shed 6 bases and J 6 bases; nucleotides not matched to a gene: 8. The CDR3 sequence is CASSPGLANREQYF. The CDR3 DNA follows: TGTGCCAGCAGCCCGGGACTAGCGAATCGCGAGCAGTACTTC.

This chain connects TRBV29-1 to TRBJ2-7; 7 bases are shared with TRBD2. V lost 3 bases to trimming and J lost 5 bases; unmatched junction nucleotides: 1. The CDR3 spans 11 residues. Germline loops: CDR1 SQVTM, CDR2 ANQGSEA. Here the CDR3 reads CSVDGGDEQYF. The CDR3 nucleotides read TGCAGCGTTGATGGGGGGGACGAGCAGTACTTC.

This clone was picked up a small number of times. The CDR3 spells CASSTDWGGSEQYF. The CDR3 coding sequence is TGTGCCAGCAGCACCGACTGGGGGGGTAGCGAGCAGTACTTC. This sequence joins TRBV7-2 and TRBJ2-7; 7 nucleotides align to TRBD2. This CDR3 comprises 14 residues. The V gene's germline CDR1 is SGHTA and CDR2 FQGNSA. V lost 5 bases and J lost 6; bases outside the gene matches: 10.

The chain recombines TRBV10-1 with TRBJ2-7; 7 nucleotides agree with TRBD1. Per germline, CDR1 WNHNN and CDR2 SYGVQD (reference sequence). The CDR3 has 15 amino acids. V shed 2 bases, J shed 2 bases, and the junction held 6 bases outside the gene matches. CDR3 in amino acids: CASSEQSGGTYEQYF. For the CDR3, the DNA is TGCGCCAGCAGTGAGCAGTCAGGGGGAACCTACGAGCAGTACTTC.

The chain is built from TRBV19 and TRBJ2-1; the D is unclear. Germline V gene sequence: CDR1 LNHDA, CDR2 SQIVND (reference sequence). The CDR3 is 14 residues long. The germline V and J ends were trimmed by 3 bases and 6 bases, with 12 bases remaining between them. DNA for the CDR3: TGTGCCAGTAGTATCGGCCTCCACCCCAATGAGCAGTTCTTC. Translation gives CASSIGLHPNEQFF.

V is TRBV10-3 and J is TRBJ1-1, with D possibly TRBD1 on 5 matching bases. CDR3 size: 15 residues. V lost 2 bases and J 4 bases, leaving 14 bases between the germline ends. Per germline, CDR1 ENHRY and CDR2 SYGVKD. DNA for the CDR3: TGTGCCATCAGTGAGAGAGGGGAGGTGAGCACTGAAGCTTTCTTT. It translates to CAISERGEVSTEAFF.

This clone came up a few times. V gene TRBV7-9 combines with J gene TRBJ1-5; no firm D call. V dropped 5 bases and J dropped 7 bases, with 12 bases sitting between them. Germline loops: CDR1 SEHNR, CDR2 FQNEAQ (reference sequence). CDR3 length equals 13 residues. The CDR3 bases are TGTGCCAGCAGCCCCGAAGGGCACCAGCCCCAGCATTTT. Protein sequence: CASSPEGHQPQHF.

The V gene is TRBV6-5, the J gene TRBJ1-1; 7 bases line up with TRBD1. With V trimmed by 4 bases and J by 0 bases, 2 bases remained unmatched. Germline V CDR1 and CDR2: MNHEY, SVGAGI. The CDR3 contains 14 residues. DNA for the CDR3: TGTGCCAGCAGTTCACAGGGGATGAACACTGAAGCTTTCTTT. Its translation is CASSSQGMNTEAFF.

V gene TRBV7-3 combines with J gene TRBJ2-3; 11 bases are a match to TRBD2. V trimming: 3 bases; J trimming: 0 bases; junction bases outside the gene matches: 5. CDR1 and CDR2 from the germline V gene are SGHTA and FQGTGA. The CDR3 totals 17 residues. DNA for the CDR3: TGTGCCAGCAGCTTGGCCACTAGCGGGAGTAGCACAGATACGCAGTATTTT. Protein sequence: CASSLATSGSSTDTQYF.

The chain has TRBV18 and TRBJ1-1; no clear D. CDR3 length equals 13 residues. Germline V lookup: CDR1 KGHSH, CDR2 LQKENI. The V and J ends lost 2 bases and 3 bases respectively, with 7 bases between them. For the CDR3, the DNA is TGTGCCAGCTCACCAAAAAGGGACACTGAAGCTTTCTTT. This encodes CASSPKRDTEAFF.